Listed below are T cell receptor beta chains from one sample, sequenced in a study of cytomegalovirus exposure and HLA in healthy donors. Sequencing was performed with immunoSEQ multiplex PCR; in TCRdb, only in-frame clones are kept and a portion is missing. The sample gives roughly 140,000 clones, about 70% of which show up once; about 3.9% is in the top ten. Sequenced material: PBMCs. The receptors were sampled from a man between 18 and 29 years old in good health and CMV-seronegative. The CDR3 runs from the conserved cysteine through the conserved F or W. D genes are given only for firm matches. Size is omitted from some rows. Given values are once, few, many or a class for expanded clones.

. | TRBJ1-1 | TRBV7-8 | . | TGTGCCAGCAGCTTAAGCCTGATGAACACTGAAGCTTTCTTT | CASSLSLMNTEAFF
. | TRBJ1-4 | TRBV5-1 | TRBD1 | TGCGCCAGCAGCTTGAGCACAGGGGTGAATGAAAAACTGTTTTTT | CASSLSTGVNEKLFF
. | TRBJ1-1 | TRBV9 | . | TGTGCCAGCAGCGCAGGGTCCTTGAACACTGAAGCTTTCTTT | CASSAGSLNTEAFF
few | TRBJ1-5 | TRBV7-2 | . | TGTGCCAGCAGAGGCGGGTCAGGGGTGGTACAGCCCCAGCATTTT | CASRGGSGVVQPQHF
few | TRBJ2-1 | TRBV10-1 | TRBD1 | TGCGCCAGCAGTGAGTCCGGGACAGGGGGCTATGAGCAGTTCTTC | CASSESGTGGYEQFF
once | TRBJ1-4 | TRBV5-1 | . | TGCGCCAGCAGCTTGGGTCAGGCCAGGGCTAATGAAAAACTGTTTTTT | CASSLGQARANEKLFF
. | TRBJ2-2 | TRBV30 | . | TGTGCCTGGAGTGTACATCTTCCGGGGGCCGGGGAGCTGTTTTTT | CAWSVHLPGAGELFF
. | TRBJ2-7 | TRBV5-1 | TRBD2 | TGCGCCAGCAGCGGTAGCCCCGGGACTAGCGGGATGAAGAGGTCCTACGAGCAGTACTTC | CASSGSPGTSGMKRSYEQYF
. | TRBJ2-7 | TRBV2 | . | TGTGCCAGCCGAGGACAGACAAGCTCCTACGAGCAGTACTTC | CASRGQTSSYEQYF
. | TRBJ1-5 | TRBV27 | . | TGTGCCAGCAAGGCGCCAGGGAAGTTGCCCCAGCATTTT | CASKAPGKLPQHF
. | TRBJ2-5 | TRBV28 | TRBD2 | TGTGCCAGCAGTTTAAGGGCTAGCGGGAGCAGGACCCAGTACTTC | CASSLRASGSRTQYF
. | TRBJ2-7 | TRBV5-4 | TRBD1 | TGTGCCAGCAGCCCGGGACAGGGGGCCTACGAGCAGTACTTC | CASSPGQGAYEQYF
. | TRBJ1-1 | TRBV21-1 | . | TGTGCCAGCACGAGGGCAGGAGTATCGAACACTGAAGCTTTCTTT | CASTRAGVSNTEAFF
. | TRBJ2-1 | TRBV2 | TRBD2 | TGTGCCAGCAGTGAAGGCGGGAGCTCCTACAATGAGCAGTTCTTC | CASSEGGSSYNEQFF
. | TRBJ2-7 | TRBV6-1 | TRBD1 | TGTGCCAGCAGTGAAGCGGGACAGGGGCATGAGCAGTACTTC | CASSEAGQGHEQYF
few | TRBJ1-5 | TRBV5-8 | . | TGTGCCAGCAGCGGAGGGGGCAATCAGCCCCAGCATTTT | CASSGGGNQPQHF
. | TRBJ1-3 | TRBV9 | TRBD1 | TGTGCCAGCAGCTTAAGGACAGGGCTTCTTGGAAACACCATATATTTT | CASSLRTGLLGNTIYF
few | TRBJ2-7 | TRBV2 | TRBD1 | TGTGCCAGCAGGGACAGGTACGAGCAGTACTTC | CASRDRYEQYF
. | TRBJ2-7 | TRBV2 | . | TGTGCCAGCAGTACCAGACTGGCGACCGAGCAGTACTTC | CASSTRLATEQYF
once | TRBJ2-7 | TRBV29-1 | . | TGCAGCGTTGAAAGAGGGGGGGGCGAGCAGTACTTC | CSVERGGGEQYF
. | TRBJ2-1 | TRBV28 | TRBD2 | TGTGCCAGCAGTCGGTCCCCCGCTAGCGGCCGCTCCTACAATGAGCAGTTCTTC | CASSRSPASGRSYNEQFF
. | TRBJ2-3 | TRBV10-1 | TRBD1 | TGCGCCAGCAGTGATAGACAGGGGTACACAGATACGCAGTATTTT | CASSDRQGYTDTQYF
. | TRBJ2-1 | TRBV7-3 | TRBD2 | TGTGCCAGCAGCTTAGGGCTAGCGGGACTCAATGAGCAGTTCTTC | CASSLGLAGLNEQFF
. | TRBJ1-1 | TRBV18 | . | TGTGCCAGCTCGTCGATGAGCGCCACTGAAGCTTTCTTT | CASSSMSATEAFF
. | TRBJ2-7 | TRBV7-2 | TRBD1 | TGTGCCAGCAGCTTAGGGGGGACAGCTTCCTCCTACGAGCAGTACTTC | CASSLGGTASSYEQYF
. | TRBJ2-7 | TRBV9 | . | TGTGCCAGCAGTGTAGGAGGGACTGCCTACGAGCAGTACTTC | CASSVGGTAYEQYF
. | TRBJ2-1 | TRBV29-1 | TRBD1 | TGCAGCGTTGAATTTGGAGGACAGGGGTCCTCCTACAATGAGCAGTTCTTC | CSVEFGGQGSSYNEQFF
. | TRBJ1-1 | TRBV19 | . | TGTGCCAGTACTACGACAGAGAACACTGAAGCTTTCTTT | CASTTTENTEAFF
. | TRBJ1-2 | TRBV27 | . | TGTGCCAGCACGGGGGGAAGTGGCTACACCTTC | CASTGGSGYTF
. | TRBJ2-1 | TRBV6-1 | . | TGTGCCAGCAGTGAATTCGAGGAGCAGTTCTTC | CASSEFEEQFF
. | TRBJ1-6 | TRBV7-2 | . | TGTGCCAGCAGCTTAAGTCCAGGGGCAGTTTCACCCCTCCACTTT | CASSLSPGAVSPLHF
once | TRBJ2-5 | TRBV7-9 | TRBD1 | TGTGCCAGCAGCCACTCCACAGGGGGACAAGAGACCCAGTACTTC | CASSHSTGGQETQYF
. | TRBJ1-4 | TRBV28 | . | TGTGCCAGCAGTTCGGATCCCCAGGGGAGTCGCGAAAAACTGTTTTTT | CASSSDPQGSREKLFF
few | TRBJ2-3 | TRBV6-4 | TRBD1 | TGTGCCAGCAGTCGGGACAGGGCGGCAGATACGCAGTATTTT | CASSRDRAADTQYF
few | TRBJ2-1 | TRBV10-3 | TRBD2 | TGTGCCACCTCAAAGGGCGGGAGCGGGTACAATGAGCAGTTCTTC | CATSKGGSGYNEQFF
. | TRBJ2-3 | TRBV5-1 | TRBD2 | TGCGCCAGCAGCCGCGGCGGGAGGCCCCGCACAGATACGCAGTATTTT | CASSRGGRPRTDTQYF
. | TRBJ1-2 | TRBV4-1 | . | TGCGCCAGCAGCCAAGAGAGCCGATCCCGTGGCTACACCTTC | CASSQESRSRGYTF
. | TRBJ2-6 | TRBV7-9 | . | TGTGCCAGCAGCTTAGGGCCCTCTGGGGCCAACGTCCTGACTTTC | CASSLGPSGANVLTF
once | TRBJ2-5 | TRBV7-9 | TRBD1 | TGTTCCAGCACCATACAGGGGGAGACCCAGTACTTC | CSSTIQGETQYF
. | TRBJ1-5 | TRBV4-2 | TRBD1 | TGTGCCAGCAGCCAAGTCTACAGGGGGAATCAGCCCCAGCATTTT | CASSQVYRGNQPQHF
few | TRBJ2-5 | TRBV6-1 | . | TGTGCCAGCGGTGAAGGTTCGCGGGTACAAGAGGCCCAGTACTTC | CASGEGSRVQEAQYF
. | TRBJ2-1 | TRBV5-1 | TRBD2 | TGCGCCAGCAGCTTGGCCGTGGCTAGCGGATTCTACAATGAGCAGTTCTTC | CASSLAVASGFYNEQFF
. | TRBJ2-7 | TRBV19 | . | TGTGCCAGTAGTAGCAGGGCCCGGTACGAGCAGTACTTC | CASSSRARYEQYF
once | TRBJ2-5 | TRBV27 | TRBD2 | TGTGCCAGCAGTTCCGGGGGGGCGGGGGAGACCCAGTACTTC | CASSSGGAGETQYF
. | TRBJ1-5 | TRBV19 | . | TGTGCCAGTAGTATTCGGTCTAGGAGCCTCAATCAGCCCCAGCATTTT | CASSIRSRSLNQPQHF
few | TRBJ2-7 | TRBV29-1 | . | TGCAGCGTTGAAAGCCTGGACAGCCGGGACTCCTACGAGCAGTACTTC | CSVESLDSRDSYEQYF
. | TRBJ2-1 | TRBV6-1 | TRBD2 | TGTGCCAGCAGTGCCTCCGGGACTAACTTCTCCTATGAGCAGTTCTTC | CASSASGTNFSYEQFF
. | TRBJ1-1 | TRBV19 | TRBD1 | TGTGCCAGTAGAGACAGGGCGAACACTGAAGCTTTCTTT | CASRDRANTEAFF
. | TRBJ2-3 | TRBV7-9 | . | TGTGCCAGCAGCCTCACCTTCCGGGACACCAGGAACACAGGTACGCAGTATTTT | CASSLTFRDTRNTGTQYF
. | TRBJ2-7 | TRBV10-1 | TRBD1 | TGCGCCAGCAGCAGACAGGGGGCTGGCTACGAGCAGTACTTC | CASSRQGAGYEQYF
. | TRBJ1-5 | TRBV7-2 | . | TGTGCCAGCAGCTTAGAGTATGCAGGACAGCCCCAGCATTTT | CASSLEYAGQPQHF
few | TRBJ2-6 | TRBV11-2 | TRBD2 | TGTGCCAGCAGCCCTCTAGCGGGGACCTCTGGGGCCAACGTCCTGACTTTC | CASSPLAGTSGANVLTF
. | TRBJ1-3 | TRBV7-8 | . | TGTGCCAGCAGCCTGTTCGCTAGCTCTGGAAACACCATATATTTT | CASSLFASSGNTIYF
. | TRBJ1-1 | TRBV6-5 | TRBD1 | TGTGCCAGCAGTCACCCGGCAGGGGGAAGAGAAGCTTTCTTT | CASSHPAGGREAFF
. | TRBJ2-1 | TRBV10-3 | . | TGTGCCATCAGTGAGTCAGGTAGGGGTGAGCAGTTCTTC | CAISESGRGEQFF
. | TRBJ2-1 | TRBV19 | . | TGTGCCAGCGAAGACAGAGGGGGGGTATTTAGCTCCTACAATGAGCAGTTCTTC | CASEDRGGVFSSYNEQFF